Below, 23 T cell receptor beta chains from the same sample are listed, as sequenced in a study of cytomegalovirus exposure and HLA in healthy donors. Profiled with immunoSEQ multiplex PCR; TCRdb holds only in-frame clones, not every one. The table has 150,000 to 200,000 clones, about 81% seen once. The sample was PBMCs. These receptors originate from a woman younger than 45 in good health and CMV-seronegative.

The rearrangement joins TRBV19 to TRBJ1-3; a possible D gene is TRBD1 (5 bases). The CDR3 is 15 amino acids. Germline CDR1 is LNHDA and CDR2 is SQIVND (reference sequence). The V end lost 5 bases, the J end lost 4 bases, and 15 bases lay between the germline ends. CDR3 DNA: TGTGCCAGTAGTCGAAACAGGATTAAAGGAAACACCATATATTTT. It encodes CASSRNRIKGNTIYF.

V is TRBV29-1 and J is TRBJ2-7, with 8 bases lining up with TRBD2. The CDR3 is 14 residues long. Germline V gives CDR1 SQVTM, CDR2 ANQGSEA. The junction had 11 bases not matched to a gene; V was cut back by 1 base and J by 9 bases. The CDR3 here is CSVEVTSGAGGQYF. The CDR3 DNA sequence: TGCAGCGTTGAAGTCACTAGCGGAGCCGGTGGGCAGTACTTC.

The chain carries TRBV6-5 and TRBJ2-1; a possible D gene is TRBD2 (6 bases). CDR3 size: 14 residues. Trimming removed 6 bases at V and 8 bases at J, with 17 bases between. Germline V lookup: CDR1 MNHEY, CDR2 SVGAGI. CDR3: CASSHSVGGDEQFF. The CDR3 DNA is TGTGCCAGCAGCCACTCAGTGGGCGGGGATGAGCAGTTCTTC.

The chain is built from TRBV29-1 and TRBJ2-1; D remains unclear. CDR1 is SQVTM and CDR2 is ANQGSEA in the germline V gene. The CDR3 loop spans 10 amino acids. V lost 7 bases, J lost 9 bases, and 10 bases lay in between. CDR3 sequence (DNA): TGCAGCGCCGTAACTGGTGAGCAGTTCTTC. This translates into CSAVTGEQFF.

The chain uses TRBV10-3 and TRBJ1-1, with D possibly being TRBD1 (6 bases). V was clipped by 6 bases and J by 1 base, with 12 bases between them. Germline CDR1 reads ENHRY; CDR2 reads SYGVKD. The CDR3 is 14 residues long. The CDR3, as DNA: TGTGCCATCAGCGCAGGGGCCACGAACACTGAAGCTTTCTTT. Protein sequence: CAISAGATNTEAFF.

V usage is TRBV5-6 and J usage is TRBJ2-7; D not resolved. Trimming left V 1 base short and J 7 bases short, with 6 bases between. Looked up from germline, CDR1 is SGHDT and CDR2 is YYEEEE. This CDR3 contains 11 residues. In DNA form, the CDR3 reads TGTGCCAGCAGCTTGTCGGGTGAGCAGTACTTC. Its translation: CASSLSGEQYF.

This clone was counted once. The rearrangement links TRBV7-7 to TRBJ2-3; D is perhaps TRBD2 (6 bases). This CDR3 has 17 amino acids. Germline V CDR1 and CDR2: SSHAT, FNYEAQ (reference sequence). V was cut by 5 bases and J by 0 bases, with 18 bases left in between. This CDR3 is CASSLRVGRTSTDTQYF. CDR3 nucleotide sequence: TGTGCCAGCAGCCTCCGAGTGGGGAGGACAAGCACAGATACGCAGTATTTT.

The chain links TRBV5-1 to TRBJ1-1; 9 bases line up with TRBD1. The CDR3 is made up of 14 amino acids. Per germline, CDR1 SGHRS and CDR2 YFSETQ. Trimming removed 4 bases from V and 7 bases from J; junction bases left unmatched: 8. CDR3 coding DNA: TGCGCCAGCAGCATACTGGACAGGGGCGGTGAAGCTTTCTTT. Its protein is CASSILDRGGEAFF.

This sequence joins TRBV10-2 and TRBJ1-5; perhaps TRBD1 as D (5 bases). Germline CDR1 and CDR2: WSHSY and SAAADI. V was pared by 5 bases and J by 1 base, with 12 bases between. The CDR3 length is 15 residues. The CDR3 is CASSQGVASNQPQHF. Written as DNA, the CDR3 is TGCGCCAGCAGTCAAGGGGTAGCAAGCAATCAGCCCCAGCATTTT.

CDR3 sequence (DNA): TGCAGCGTTGCCCAGGGTCTTGGTGGCTACACCTTC. Its protein product is CSVAQGLGGYTF. The gene calls are TRBV29-1 and TRBJ1-2, with D maybe TRBD1 (5 bases). Germline values: CDR1 SQVTM, CDR2 ANQGSEA. The V end lost 4 bases, the J end lost 7 bases, and 13 bases lay between the germline ends. The CDR3 contains 12 residues. Full variable domain (missing parts from reference TRBV29-1 and TRBJ1-2): SAVISQKPSRDICQRGTSLTIQCQVDSQVTMMFWYRQQPGQSLTLIATANQGSEATYESGFVIDKFPISRPNLTFSTLTVSNMSPEDSSIYLCSVAQGLGGYTFGSGTRLTVV.

This rearrangement joins TRBV7-6 to TRBJ2-1; 11 bases fit TRBD1. Trimming at V came to 5 bases and at J to 8 bases, leaving 2 bases not matched to a gene. There are 13 residues in the CDR3. Germline CDR1 and CDR2: SGHVS and FNYEAQ. This CDR3 reads CASSRDRGDEQFF. DNA of the CDR3: TGTGCCAGCAGCCGGGACAGGGGGGATGAGCAGTTCTTC. Full variable domain (remainder filled in from reference TRBV7-6 and TRBJ2-1): GAGVSQSPRYKVTKRGQDVALRCDPISGHVSLYWYRQALGQGPEFLTYFNYEAQQDKSGLPNDRFSAERPEGSISTLTIQRTEQRDSAMYRCASSRDRGDEQFFGPGTRLTVL.

The rearrangement uses TRBV9 and TRBJ1-1, with TRBD1 matching 7 bases. The CDR3 totals 14 residues. Trimming at V came to 3 bases and at J to 8 bases, leaving 10 bases not matched to a gene. Germline V gene lookup returns CDR1 SGDLS and CDR2 YYNGEE. The CDR3 sequence is CASSAARDSVEAFF. As DNA, the CDR3 is TGTGCCAGCAGCGCTGCTAGGGACAGCGTAGAAGCTTTCTTT.

This clone has more than one count but fewer than ten. The chain employs TRBV27 and TRBJ2-5; possible D gene TRBD1, 6 bases. CDR1 and CDR2 from the germline V gene are MNHEY and SMNVEV (reference sequence). CDR3 length: 13 amino acids. Trimming took 5 bases from V and 3 from J, leaving 10 bases between them. CDR3 in amino acids: CASSLGQKETQYF. The CDR3 DNA reads TGTGCCAGCAGTCTTGGACAGAAAGAGACCCAGTACTTC.

This chain joins TRBV11-1 and TRBJ1-2; 9 positions match TRBD1. The V gene end was trimmed by 4 bases and the J gene end by 2 bases; junction bases not matched to a gene: 5. Germline loops: CDR1 SGHAT, CDR2 FQDESV (reference sequence). The CDR3 has 15 amino acids. CDR3 in DNA: TGTGCCAGCAGCTCCCGGGGACAGGGCAACTATGGCTACACCTTC. It is translated as CASSSRGQGNYGYTF.

This chain connects TRBV12-5 to TRBJ2-7; 8 bases agree with TRBD1. Trimming cost V 4 bases and J 6 bases; bases outside gene matches: 11. The CDR3 length is 15 residues. Germline V gene sequence: CDR1 LGHNT, CDR2 FRNRAP. The CDR3 here is CASGSSGQGPPEQYF. The CDR3 coding sequence is TGTGCTAGTGGTTCCAGTGGACAGGGTCCGCCCGAGCAGTACTTC. Using reference TRBV12-5 and TRBJ2-7 for the parts outside the CDR3, the full variable domain is DARVTQTPRHKVTEMGQEVTMRCQPILGHNTVFWYRQTMMQGLELLAYFRNRAPLDDSGMPKDRFSAEMPDATLATLKIQPSEPRDSAVYFCASGSSGQGPPEQYFGPGTRLTVT.

This rearrangement joins TRBV6-1 to TRBJ1-5, with TRBD1 matching 8 bases. The CDR3 is made up of 15 amino acids. CDR1 and CDR2 (germline): MNHNS, SASEGT. V lost 8 bases to trimming and J lost 7 bases; unmatched junction nucleotides: 13. The CDR3 here is CASGEGQVMGQPQHF. In DNA, the CDR3 is TGTGCCAGCGGAGAGGGACAGGTGATGGGGCAGCCCCAGCATTTT.

A single count supports this clone. This chain connects TRBV27 to TRBJ1-5, with 7 positions matching TRBD1. The CDR3 has 17 residues. Germline V gives CDR1 MNHEY, CDR2 SMNVEV (reference sequence). V trimming: 2 bases; J trimming: 5 bases; junction bases outside the gene matches: 12. CDR3 loop: CASSLTRQGPSHQPQHF. In nucleotides, the CDR3 is TGTGCCAGCAGTTTAACCCGACAGGGACCCTCCCATCAGCCCCAGCATTTT.

The chain joins TRBV30 to TRBJ1-5; 9 nucleotides align to TRBD1. Germline V lookup: CDR1 GTSNPN, CDR2 SVGIG (reference sequence). The V gene end was trimmed by 0 bases and the J gene end by 5 bases; junction bases not matched to a gene: 5. The CDR3 is made up of 15 amino acids. The CDR3 loop reads CAWSVPGDRDQPQHF. CDR3 bases: TGTGCCTGGAGTGTACCGGGGGACAGGGATCAGCCCCAGCATTTT.

The rearrangement links TRBV6-6 to TRBJ2-3; 8 bases are a match to TRBD2. This CDR3 has 16 amino acids. Unmatched junction bases numbered 16, after V lost 4 bases and J lost 10 bases. The germline V gene encodes CDR1 MNHNY and CDR2 SVGAGI (reference sequence). CDR3 amino acids: CASSSRGAFNQMAQYF. The DNA for the CDR3 is TGTGCCAGCAGTTCGCGGGGGGCGTTTAATCAGATGGCGCAGTATTTT.

V gene TRBV6-5 combines with J gene TRBJ2-2; tentative D call: TRBD2 (6 bases). Deletions cut 2 bases from V and 6 bases from J, with 16 bases between. CDR1 is MNHEY, CDR2 SVGAGI, per germline. CDR3 size: 16 residues. CDR3 DNA sequence: TGTGCCAGCAGTTACCCCCCGGGGGTGAGGCCCGGGGAGCTGTTTTTT. Translated: CASSYPPGVRPGELFF.

The chain links TRBV9 to TRBJ2-5; the D gene is possibly TRBD2 (5 bases). Between the trimmed V and J ends, which lost 4 bases and 5 bases, there was a span of 24 bases. Per germline, CDR1 SGDLS and CDR2 YYNGEE. CDR3 length: 17 amino acids. This CDR3 reads CASSFSGGSVLWETQYF. Here the CDR3 DNA reads TGTGCCAGCAGCTTCTCGGGTGGGAGTGTATTGTGGGAGACCCAGTACTTC.

This sequence joins TRBV11-2 and TRBJ2-1; 7 nucleotides line up with TRBD1. V was pared by 1 base and J by 2 bases, with 5 bases of the junction left unmatched. The CDR3 is made up of 16 amino acids. Germline CDR1 and CDR2: SGHAT and FQNNGV. CDR3 in DNA: TGTGCCAGCAGCTTAGGGATGGGACAGACCTACAATGAGCAGTTCTTC. Translated: CASSLGMGQTYNEQFF.

The rearrangement joins TRBV5-6 to TRBJ2-5; 8 bases are shared with TRBD2. The CDR3 totals 15 residues. After removal of 5 bases from V and 3 bases from J, the junction contained 9 bases not matched to a gene. Germline V lookup: CDR1 SGHDT, CDR2 YYEEEE. The CDR3 protein is CASRSSGSRKETQYF. The CDR3 DNA follows: TGTGCCAGCAGGTCGAGCGGGAGTCGGAAAGAGACCCAGTACTTC.